These 11 T cell receptor beta chains were all obtained from the same sample, sequenced in a study of T-cell reconstitution after alpha-beta-depleted transplantation in children. Construction of the TCRbeta library involved unique molecular identifiers. MiXCR, applied by TCRdb to the PCR reads, yields one record per CDR3 protein. This table holds about 830,000 distinct CDR3 sequences, roughly 15% found once. This sample comprised PBMCs, mostly from graft donor cells, obtained 360 days after TCRalphabeta/CD19-depleted stem cell transplant. These TCRs come from a male patient between 5 and 17 years old who had a stem cell transplant for acute lymphoblastic leukemia, so the T cells may come from the graft donor.

This rearrangement joins TRBV15 to TRBJ2-7, with D uncertain. Per the germline V gene, CDR1 is LNHNV and CDR2 is YYDKDF (reference sequence). CDR3 length: 14 residues. V was pared by 1 base and J by 3 bases, with 10 bases between. The CDR3 bases are TGTGCCACCAGCAGAGTTCAACAGAACTACGAGCAGTACTTC. Protein: CATSRVQQNYEQYF.

The CDR3 DNA is TGTGCCAGCAGTAAGACAGGGTCGGCTTCTGAAGCTTTCTTT. Protein sequence: CASSKTGSASEAFF. V is TRBV25-1 and J is TRBJ1-1; 7 nucleotides align to TRBD1. The CDR3 has 14 amino acids. Per germline, CDR1 MGHDK and CDR2 SYGVNS. V was pared by 5 bases and J by 6 bases, with 9 bases of the junction left unmatched.

The CDR3 reads CASSWVGGRGRYTYNEQFF. CDR3 sequence (DNA): TGTGCCAGTAGTTGGGTTGGTGGAAGGGGGCGATACACCTACAATGAGCAGTTCTTC. The rearrangement uses TRBV19 and TRBJ2-1; 7 bases fit TRBD1. V shed 5 bases, J shed 2 bases, and the junction held 18 bases outside the gene matches. The CDR3 spans 19 residues. Germline V gene lookup returns CDR1 LNHDA and CDR2 SQIVND (reference sequence).

V and J are TRBV7-8 and TRBJ2-7; D uncertain. The V end was cut by 4 bases, the J end by 7 bases, with 17 bases between. Germline CDR1 is SGHVS and CDR2 is FQNEAQ. The CDR3 consists of 14 residues. The CDR3 protein is CASSSSTRLGEQYF. The CDR3 DNA reads as TGTGCCAGCAGCTCCTCAACCCGGCTGGGGGAGCAGTACTTC. Drawing the rest from reference TRBV7-8 and TRBJ2-7, the complete variable domain is GAGVSQSPRYKVAKRGQDVALRCDPISGHVSLFWYQQALGQGPEFLTYFQNEAQLDKSGLPSDRFFAERPEGSVSTLKIQRTQQEDSAVYLCASSSSTRLGEQYFGPGTRLTVT.

This clonotype was detected a few times. The chain links TRBV5-4 to TRBJ2-3; possibly TRBD2 for D (5 bases). Per germline, CDR1 SGHNT and CDR2 YYREEE (reference sequence). V was clipped by 1 base and J by 10 bases, with 16 bases between them. The CDR3 has 14 residues. CDR3 sequence reads: CASSLSDPKGAQYF. DNA for the CDR3: TGTGCCAGCAGCTTGTCCGACCCTAAGGGAGCGCAGTATTTT. Together with reference TRBV5-4 and TRBJ2-3, the CDR3 gives the full variable domain: ETGVTQSPTHLIKTRGQQVTLRCSSQSGHNTVSWYQQALGQGPQFIFQYYREEENGRGNFPPRFSGLQFPNYSSELNVNALELDDSALYLCASSLSDPKGAQYFGPGTRLTVL.

The chain combines TRBV24-1 with TRBJ2-3; D ambiguous. The V and J ends lost 8 bases and 2 bases respectively, with 13 bases between them. The CDR3 is 14 amino acids. Per the germline V gene, CDR1 is KGHDR and CDR2 is SFDVKD. The CDR3 sequence: CATNPGRITDTQYF. DNA of the CDR3: TGTGCCACCAACCCCGGACGGATCACAGATACGCAGTATTTT.

The rearrangement uses TRBV10-2 and TRBJ2-7; possible D gene TRBD1, 5 bases. The V gene's germline CDR1 is WSHSY and CDR2 SAAADI. The CDR3 covers 16 residues. Trimming removed 0 bases from V and 2 bases from J, with 14 bases in between. As DNA, the CDR3 is TGCGCCAGCAGTGAGTCTTATGGCAGGGCCACCTACGAGCAGTACTTC. It specifies CASSESYGRATYEQYF.

The sample holds many counts of this clonotype. This chain joins TRBV7-2 and TRBJ2-3; D remains unclear. The CDR3 runs 14 residues. Trimming left V 5 bases short and J 3 bases short, with 12 bases between. The germline V gene encodes CDR1 SGHTA and CDR2 FQGNSA. This CDR3 reads CASSRRAGTDTQYF. For the CDR3, the DNA is TGTGCCAGCAGCCGAAGGGCCGGGACAGATACGCAGTATTTT.

This clonotype was seen a few times. V is TRBV4-1 and J is TRBJ2-3; 9 nucleotides line up with TRBD2. The germline gives CDR1 MGHRA, CDR2 YSYEKL. V was clipped by 1 base and J by 5 bases; unmatched bases: 4. The CDR3 length is 15 residues. The CDR3 DNA follows: TGCGCCAGCAGCCAAGGGACTAGCGTCCGAGATACGCAGTATTTT. It codes for CASSQGTSVRDTQYF.

This clonotype was seen more than once but under ten times. This chain uses TRBV11-2 with TRBJ2-1, with D tentatively TRBD2 (6 bases). The CDR3 is 14 residues long. V gave up 5 bases and J gave up 8 bases, with 16 bases separating them. The germline V gene has CDR1 SGHAT and CDR2 FQNNGV. CDR3: CASSLSEGRYEQFF. The CDR3 nucleotides read TGTGCCAGCAGCCTCTCGGAGGGCCGATATGAGCAGTTCTTC.

A few counts support this clonotype. The chain links TRBV24-1 to TRBJ2-5; D not certain. The germline gives CDR1 KGHDR, CDR2 SFDVKD. V was clipped by 7 bases and J by 5 bases, with 13 bases between them. The CDR3 is 13 amino acids. In DNA, the CDR3 is TGTGCCACCAGCGAACGAGGTTGGGAGACCCAGTACTTC. Protein sequence: CATSERGWETQYF.